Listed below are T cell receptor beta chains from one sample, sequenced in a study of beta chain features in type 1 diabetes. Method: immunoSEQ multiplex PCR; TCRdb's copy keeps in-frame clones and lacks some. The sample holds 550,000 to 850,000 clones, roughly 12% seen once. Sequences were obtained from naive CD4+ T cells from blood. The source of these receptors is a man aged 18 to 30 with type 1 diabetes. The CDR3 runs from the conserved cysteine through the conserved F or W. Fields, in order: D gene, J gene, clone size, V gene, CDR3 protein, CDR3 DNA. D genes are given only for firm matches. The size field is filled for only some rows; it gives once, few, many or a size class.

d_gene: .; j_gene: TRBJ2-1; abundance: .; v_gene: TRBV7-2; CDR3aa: CASSLGGTTYNEQFF; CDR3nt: TGTGCCAGCAGCCTTGGGGGGACAACATACAATGAGCAGTTCTTC
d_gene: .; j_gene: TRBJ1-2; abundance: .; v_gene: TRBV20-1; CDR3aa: CSARMNYGYTF; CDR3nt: TGCAGTGCTAGGATGAACTATGGCTACACCTTC
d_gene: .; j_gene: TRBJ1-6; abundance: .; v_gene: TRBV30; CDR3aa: CAWSDMGEGSPLHF; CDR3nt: TGTGCCTGGAGTGATATGGGAGAAGGTTCACCCCTCCACTTT
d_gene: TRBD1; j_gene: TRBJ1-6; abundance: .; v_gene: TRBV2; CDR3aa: CATRQGQGSPLHF; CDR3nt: TGTGCCACTAGACAGGGCCAAGGTTCACCCCTCCACTTT
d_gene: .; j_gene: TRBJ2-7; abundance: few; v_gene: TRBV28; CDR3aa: CASLQAPGYEQYF; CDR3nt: TGTGCCAGTTTACAGGCGCCGGGCTACGAGCAGTACTTC
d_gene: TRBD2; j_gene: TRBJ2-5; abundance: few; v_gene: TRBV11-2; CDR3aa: CASSGLKRGEETQYF; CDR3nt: TGTGCCAGCAGCGGCCTGAAGCGGGGTGAGGAGACCCAGTACTTC
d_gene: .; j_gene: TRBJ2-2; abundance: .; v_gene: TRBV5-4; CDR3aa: CASSPGQNTGELFF; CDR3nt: TGTGCCAGCAGCCCGGGACAAAACACCGGGGAGCTGTTTTTT
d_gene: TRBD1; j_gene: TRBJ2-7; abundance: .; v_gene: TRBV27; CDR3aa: CASSLSTGGPTYEQYF; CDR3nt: TGTGCCAGCAGTTTATCGACAGGGGGACCCACCTACGAGCAGTACTTC
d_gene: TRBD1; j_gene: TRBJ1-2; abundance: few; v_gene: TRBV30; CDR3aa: CAWRPRDREGGGYTF; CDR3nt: TGTGCCTGGCGGCCAAGGGACAGGGAGGGAGGTGGCTACACCTTC
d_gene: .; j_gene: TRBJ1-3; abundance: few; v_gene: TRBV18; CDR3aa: CASSTTGKGGNTIYF; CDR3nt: TGTGCCAGCTCCACCACAGGGAAAGGAGGAAACACCATATATTTT
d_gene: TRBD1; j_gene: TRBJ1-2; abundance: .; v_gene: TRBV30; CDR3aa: CAWISVRTGGEDGYTF; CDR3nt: TGTGCCTGGATTTCCGTTCGGACAGGGGGCGAGGATGGCTACACCTTC